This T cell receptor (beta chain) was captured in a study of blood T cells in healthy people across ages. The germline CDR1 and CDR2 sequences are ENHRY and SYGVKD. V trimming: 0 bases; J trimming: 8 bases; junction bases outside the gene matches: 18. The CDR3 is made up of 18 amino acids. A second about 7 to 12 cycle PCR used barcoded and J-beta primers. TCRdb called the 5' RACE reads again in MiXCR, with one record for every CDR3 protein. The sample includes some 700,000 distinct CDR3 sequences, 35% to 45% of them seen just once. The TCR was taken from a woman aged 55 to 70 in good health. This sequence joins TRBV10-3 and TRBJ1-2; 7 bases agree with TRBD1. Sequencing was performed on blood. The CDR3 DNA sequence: TGTGCCATCAGTGAGTCGAAGGGTCGGGCAGGGGGACTTATAGGCTACACCTTC. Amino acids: CAISESKGRAGGLIGYTF.